This T cell receptor (beta chain) was sequenced in a study of blood T cell repertoires in COVID-19 (dated by TCRdb to about 2020). Regarding the study in general: Collaborator samples came from the United States, Italy and Spain and covered acute and convalescent phases of COVID-19. The dataset comprised deeply sampled blood TCRbeta repertoires from subjects exposed to, actively infected with, or recovered from COVID-19. The repertoires were made available in a free public database intended to serve as a resource for research on the immune response to SARS-CoV-2. The sample metadata nearly always contained a de-identified subject ID, COVID-19 status, age in years and sex. Where HLA class I and class II types were available, the types were taken from metadata supplied by the sample provider, not from assay-based typing. The prospective study material was composed of cDNA or gDNA derived from T cells, B-cell-depleted T cells, or PBMCs. The samples were drawn from the first 160 participants of the ongoing ImmuneRACE study and from some 1,300 subjects provided by 6 global collaborators.

The collaborating institutions used their own protocols to collect whole blood in K2EDTA tubes. For TCRbeta analysis, collaborators shipped samples in one of three forms: frozen whole blood, isolated PBMCs, or DNA extracted from either of those sample types. The immunoSEQ Assay, a bias-controlled multiplex PCR, was used to amplify TCRbeta CDR3 regions from genomic DNA. The study's processing was this. The number of nucleated cells in each sample was estimated from the amplification of reference gene primers within the assay. To quantify the absolute abundance of each unique TCRbeta CDR3 rearrangement, sequence reads were collapsed and filtered. For each sample, productive Simpson clonality was calculated as the square root of Simpson's diversity index over productive rearrangements. Imported from immuneACCESS, the table was reduced by TCRdb to in-frame sequences with V and J called. These copies leave out some clones; in studies compared against another copy, an unresolved V gene accounts for under half, and the cause of the remainder is not known. V, J and clone size derive from that table, while D and trimming were established from the DNA sequence. The sample profile shows under 250,000 clones; roughly 84% of them were found once. The ten largest clones represent more than 25% of the sample.

On this clone itself: No antigen is known for it. No base qualities exist here, and no much larger clone lies one base off it.

From its cysteine to its phenylalanine, the CDR3 spans 14 amino acids. Only the CDR3 region is kept as DNA, spanning 42 bases read in frame from base 1. Via the germline V gene (reference sequence), CDR1 is LNHDA and CDR2 SQIVND. Trimming takes 6 bases off V and 2 bases off J; junction bases not matched to a gene: 4. Overall study outcomes, separate from this receptor: The amount of clinical and demographic metadata varied by source and participant and was provided uncurated.

The chain was built from TRBV19 and TRBJ2-5, with TRBD1 matching 9 junction bases. Sequencing was done on a sample of peripheral blood. This sequence was found in a man aged 35-49 years with acute or convalescent COVID-19. This receptor has the CDR3 CASRTGGEQETQYF. The DNA reads as follows: TGTGCCAGTAGGACAGGGGGGGAGCAAGAGACCCAGTACTTC.